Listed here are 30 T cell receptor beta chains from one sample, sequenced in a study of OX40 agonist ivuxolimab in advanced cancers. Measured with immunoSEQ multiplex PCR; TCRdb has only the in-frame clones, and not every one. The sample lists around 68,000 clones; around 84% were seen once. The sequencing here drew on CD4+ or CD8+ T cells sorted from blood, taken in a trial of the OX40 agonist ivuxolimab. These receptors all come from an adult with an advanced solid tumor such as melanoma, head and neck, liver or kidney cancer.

CDR3 in amino acids: CASSQSGGLYEQYF. For the CDR3, the DNA is TGCGCCAGCAGCCAATCCGGGGGGCTCTACGAGCAGTACTTC. The V and J genes are TRBV4-1 and TRBJ2-7; the D gene is possibly TRBD2 (7 bases). There are 14 residues in the CDR3. V lost 2 bases to trimming and J lost 3 bases, with 11 bases between them. CDR1 is MGHRA and CDR2 is YSYEKL in the germline V gene.

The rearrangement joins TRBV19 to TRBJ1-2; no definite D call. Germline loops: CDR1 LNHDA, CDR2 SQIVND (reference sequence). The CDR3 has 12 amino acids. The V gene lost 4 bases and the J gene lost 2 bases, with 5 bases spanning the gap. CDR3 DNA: TGTGCCAGTAGTACGGACAACTATGGCTACACCTTC. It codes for CASSTDNYGYTF.

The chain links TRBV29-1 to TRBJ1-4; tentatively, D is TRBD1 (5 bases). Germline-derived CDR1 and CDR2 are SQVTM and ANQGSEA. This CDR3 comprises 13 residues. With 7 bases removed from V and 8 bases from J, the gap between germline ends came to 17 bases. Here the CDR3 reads CSGGSGLGEKLFF. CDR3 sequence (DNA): TGCAGCGGTGGGTCAGGGCTTGGGGAAAAACTGTTTTTT.

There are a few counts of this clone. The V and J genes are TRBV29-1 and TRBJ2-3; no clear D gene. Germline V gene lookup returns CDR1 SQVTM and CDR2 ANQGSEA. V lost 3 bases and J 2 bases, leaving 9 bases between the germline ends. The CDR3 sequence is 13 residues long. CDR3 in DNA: TGCAGCGTTGAGGCAGCCTACACAGATACGCAGTATTTT. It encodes CSVEAAYTDTQYF.

The CDR3 loop reads CASSPGSGGDTIYF. Here the CDR3 DNA reads TGCGCCAGCAGCCCGGGATCCGGAGGGGACACCATATATTTT. The chain employs TRBV5-1 and TRBJ1-3; possibly TRBD1 for D (5 bases). V was clipped by 4 bases and J by 8 bases, with 16 bases between them. Per the germline V gene, CDR1 is SGHRS and CDR2 is YFSETQ. The CDR3 spans 14 residues.

Written as DNA, the CDR3 is TGTGCCAGCAGCTTAGAGAACCCAGCGGGAGGAGGAACGCAGTATTTT. Protein sequence: CASSLENPAGGGTQYF. This sequence joins TRBV7-2 and TRBJ2-3; the match to TRBD2 covers 9 bases. Germline V gene lookup returns CDR1 SGHTA and CDR2 FQGNSA. V trimming: 1 base; J trimming: 9 bases; junction bases outside the gene matches: 11. CDR3 length: 16 residues.

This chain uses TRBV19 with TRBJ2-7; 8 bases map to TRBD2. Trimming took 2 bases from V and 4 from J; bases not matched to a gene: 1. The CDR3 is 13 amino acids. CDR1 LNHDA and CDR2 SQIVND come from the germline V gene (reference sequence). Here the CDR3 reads CASSIKREYEQYF. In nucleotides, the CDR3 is TGTGCCAGTAGTATAAAGCGGGAGTACGAGCAGTACTTC.

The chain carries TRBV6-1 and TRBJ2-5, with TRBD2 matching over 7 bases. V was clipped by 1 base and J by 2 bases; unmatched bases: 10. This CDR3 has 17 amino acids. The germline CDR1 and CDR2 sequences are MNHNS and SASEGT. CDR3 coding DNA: TGTGCCAGCAGTGAAGGAGGGGTCCGGGAGGCTCAAGAGACCCAGTACTTC. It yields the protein CASSEGGVREAQETQYF.

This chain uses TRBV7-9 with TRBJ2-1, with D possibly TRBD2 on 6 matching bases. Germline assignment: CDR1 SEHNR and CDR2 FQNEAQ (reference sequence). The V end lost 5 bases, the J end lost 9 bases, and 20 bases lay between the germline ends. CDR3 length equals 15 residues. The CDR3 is CASSLGTHYVTEQFF. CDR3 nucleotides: TGTGCCAGCAGCCTAGGGACTCACTATGTCACTGAGCAGTTCTTC.

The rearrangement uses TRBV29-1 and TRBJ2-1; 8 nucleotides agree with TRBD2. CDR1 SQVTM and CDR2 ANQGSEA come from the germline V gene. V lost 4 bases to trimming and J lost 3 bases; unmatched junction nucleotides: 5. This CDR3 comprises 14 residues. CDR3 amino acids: CSVAPSGRYNEQFF. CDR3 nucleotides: TGCAGCGTTGCCCCTAGCGGGCGCTACAATGAGCAGTTCTTC.

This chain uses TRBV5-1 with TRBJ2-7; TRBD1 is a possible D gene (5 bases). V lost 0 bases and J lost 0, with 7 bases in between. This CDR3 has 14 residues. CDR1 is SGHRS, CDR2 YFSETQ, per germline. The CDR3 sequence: CASSLDRYSYEQYF. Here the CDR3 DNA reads TGCGCCAGCAGCTTGGACAGGTACTCCTACGAGCAGTACTTC.

The CDR3, as DNA: TGTGCCAGCAGCCCTCCCCCGGACAGGGTAAATGAGCAGTTCTTC. This encodes CASSPPPDRVNEQFF. The chain is built from TRBV6-6 and TRBJ2-1, with 8 nucleotides matching TRBD1. V dropped 6 bases and J dropped 7; count of bases not matched to a gene: 11. Per germline, CDR1 MNHNY and CDR2 SVGAGI (reference sequence). This CDR3 comprises 15 residues.

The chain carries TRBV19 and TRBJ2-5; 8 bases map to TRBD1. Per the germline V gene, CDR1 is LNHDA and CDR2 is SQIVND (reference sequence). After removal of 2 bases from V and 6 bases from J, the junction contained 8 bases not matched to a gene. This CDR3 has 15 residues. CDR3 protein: CASSIPGQGDKTQYF. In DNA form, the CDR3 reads TGTGCCAGTAGTATACCAGGACAGGGTGATAAGACCCAGTACTTC.

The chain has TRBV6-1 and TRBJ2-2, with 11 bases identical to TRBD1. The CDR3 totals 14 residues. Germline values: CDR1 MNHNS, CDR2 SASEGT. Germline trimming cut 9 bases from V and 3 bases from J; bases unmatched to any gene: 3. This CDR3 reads CASPGQGDTGELFF. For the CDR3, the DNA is TGTGCCAGTCCGGGACAGGGGGACACCGGGGAGCTGTTTTTT.

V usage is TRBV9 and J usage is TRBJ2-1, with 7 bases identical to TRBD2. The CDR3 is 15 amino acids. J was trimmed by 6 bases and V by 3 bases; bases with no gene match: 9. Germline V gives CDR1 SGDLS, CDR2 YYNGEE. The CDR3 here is CASSAEAGPINEQFF. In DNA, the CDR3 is TGTGCCAGCAGCGCGGAAGCGGGACCCATCAATGAGCAGTTCTTC.

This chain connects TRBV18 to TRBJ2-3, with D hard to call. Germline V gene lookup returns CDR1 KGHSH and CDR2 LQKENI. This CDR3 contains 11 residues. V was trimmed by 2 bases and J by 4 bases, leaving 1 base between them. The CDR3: CASSPSDTQYF. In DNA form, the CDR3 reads TGTGCCAGCTCACCATCAGATACGCAGTATTTT.

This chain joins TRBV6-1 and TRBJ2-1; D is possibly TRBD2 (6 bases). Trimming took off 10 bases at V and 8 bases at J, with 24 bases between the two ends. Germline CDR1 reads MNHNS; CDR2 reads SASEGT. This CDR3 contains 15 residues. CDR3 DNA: TGTGCCACCATCGAGCCGGCGGGGACCCAGTATGAGCAGTTCTTC. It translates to CATIEPAGTQYEQFF.

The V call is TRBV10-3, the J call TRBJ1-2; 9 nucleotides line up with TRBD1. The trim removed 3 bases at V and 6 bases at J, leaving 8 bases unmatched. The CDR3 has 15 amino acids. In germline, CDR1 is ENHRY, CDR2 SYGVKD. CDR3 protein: CAISDQLGQGHGYTF. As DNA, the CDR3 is TGTGCCATCAGTGACCAACTGGGACAGGGACATGGCTACACCTTC.

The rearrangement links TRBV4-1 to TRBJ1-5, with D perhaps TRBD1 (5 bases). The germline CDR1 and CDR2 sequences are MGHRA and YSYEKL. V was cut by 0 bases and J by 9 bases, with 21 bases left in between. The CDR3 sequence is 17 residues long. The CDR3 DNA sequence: TGCGCCAGCAGCCAAGATAAGGCAGGGCAAGCCTTCGTGCCCCAGCATTTT. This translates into CASSQDKAGQAFVPQHF.

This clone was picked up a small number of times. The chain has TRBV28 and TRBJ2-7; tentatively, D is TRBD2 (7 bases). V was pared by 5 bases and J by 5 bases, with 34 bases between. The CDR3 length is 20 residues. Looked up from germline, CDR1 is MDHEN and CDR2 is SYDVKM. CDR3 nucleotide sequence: TGTGCCAGCAGTCCTAGCAGTTTAAGGGCGGGGGCACTCTCCATCGACGAGCAGTACTTC. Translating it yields CASSPSSLRAGALSIDEQYF.

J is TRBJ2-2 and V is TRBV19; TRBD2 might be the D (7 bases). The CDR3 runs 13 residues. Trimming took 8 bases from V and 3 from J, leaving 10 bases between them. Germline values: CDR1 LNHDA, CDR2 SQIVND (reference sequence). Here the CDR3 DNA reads TGTGCCAGTTGGGAGGGGGACACCGGGGAGCTGTTTTTT. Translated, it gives CASWEGDTGELFF.

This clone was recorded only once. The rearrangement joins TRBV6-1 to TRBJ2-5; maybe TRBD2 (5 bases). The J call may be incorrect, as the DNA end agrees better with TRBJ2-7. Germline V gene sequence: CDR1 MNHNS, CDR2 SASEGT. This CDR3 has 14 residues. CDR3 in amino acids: CASSMGAAYYEQYF. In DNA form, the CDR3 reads TGTGCCAGCAGTATGGGAGCGGCTTACTACGAGCAGTACTTC.

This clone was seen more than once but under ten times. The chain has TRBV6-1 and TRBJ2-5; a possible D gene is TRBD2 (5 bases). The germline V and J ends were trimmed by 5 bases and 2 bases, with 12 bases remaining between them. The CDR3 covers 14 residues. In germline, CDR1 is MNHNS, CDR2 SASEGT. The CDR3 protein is CASSRGWVQETQYF. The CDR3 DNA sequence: TGTGCCAGCAGTCGAGGGTGGGTGCAAGAGACCCAGTACTTC.

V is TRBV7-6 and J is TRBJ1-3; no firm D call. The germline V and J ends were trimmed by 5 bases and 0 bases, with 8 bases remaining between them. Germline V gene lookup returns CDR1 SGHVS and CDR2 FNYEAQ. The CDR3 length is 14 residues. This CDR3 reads CASSRTGSGNTIYF. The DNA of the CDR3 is TGTGCCAGCAGCCGGACGGGCTCTGGAAACACCATATATTTT.

CDR3 DNA: TGTGCCAGCAGCTCCGACGTGACTGAGTACGAGCAGTACTTC. Translated: CASSSDVTEYEQYF. The chain recombines TRBV7-9 with TRBJ2-7; no reliable D call. Per germline, CDR1 SEHNR and CDR2 FQNEAQ (reference sequence). Trimming cost V 4 bases and J 4 bases, with 14 bases left between them. The CDR3 contains 14 residues.

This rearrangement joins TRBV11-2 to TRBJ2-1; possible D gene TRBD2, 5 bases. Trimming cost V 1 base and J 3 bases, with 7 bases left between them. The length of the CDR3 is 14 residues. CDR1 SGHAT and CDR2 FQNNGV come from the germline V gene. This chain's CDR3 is CASSLAGVYNEQFF. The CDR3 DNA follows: TGTGCCAGCAGCTTAGCCGGGGTCTACAATGAGCAGTTCTTC.

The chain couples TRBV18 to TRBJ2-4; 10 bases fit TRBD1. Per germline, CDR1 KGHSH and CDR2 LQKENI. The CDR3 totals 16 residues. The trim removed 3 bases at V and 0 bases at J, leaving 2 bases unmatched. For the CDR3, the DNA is TGTGCCAGCTCACCGACAGGGGGCTTAGCCAAAAACATTCAGTACTTC. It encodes CASSPTGGLAKNIQYF.

CDR3 bases: TGTGCCAGCAGCTCCCTAAGGGGACAGCCCTCTAACTATGGCTACACCTTC. This sequence encodes CASSSLRGQPSNYGYTF. V is TRBV5-5 and J is TRBJ1-2; the match to TRBD1 covers 7 bases. This CDR3 has 17 amino acids. J gave up 0 bases and V 3 bases, and 11 bases lay outside the gene matches. The germline gives CDR1 SGHKS, CDR2 YYEKEE (reference sequence).

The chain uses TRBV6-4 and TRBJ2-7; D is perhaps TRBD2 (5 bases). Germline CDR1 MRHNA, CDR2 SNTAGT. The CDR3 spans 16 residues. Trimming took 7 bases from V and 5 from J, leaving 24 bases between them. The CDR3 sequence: CASILERETLIDEQYF. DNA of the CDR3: TGTGCCAGCATCCTGGAGAGGGAAACTCTAATCGACGAGCAGTACTTC.

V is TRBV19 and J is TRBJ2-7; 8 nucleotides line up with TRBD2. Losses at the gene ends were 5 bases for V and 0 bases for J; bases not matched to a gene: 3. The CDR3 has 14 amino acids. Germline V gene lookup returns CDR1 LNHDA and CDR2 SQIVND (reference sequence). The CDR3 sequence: CASSVSGNSYEQYF. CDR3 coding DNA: TGTGCCAGTAGTGTTAGCGGGAACTCCTACGAGCAGTACTTC.